This TCR beta chain stems from a study of T cell changes during pregnancy in multiple sclerosis. The data were produced by immunoSEQ multiplex PCR, yet TCRdb's version contains in-frame clones alone and is incomplete. The sample records 30,000 to 45,000 clones, 91% being singletons. The CDR3 totals 14 residues. Germline assignment: CDR1 SNHLY and CDR2 FYNNEI. The trim removed 4 bases at V and 10 bases at J, leaving 8 bases unmatched. The TCR was taken from a female donor in good health, enrolled as a control in a pregnancy study. The input for sequencing was CD4+ T cells from peripheral blood mononuclear cells, taken in the second trimester of pregnancy. The chain uses TRBV2 and TRBJ2-1; 9 nucleotides agree with TRBD2. CDR3 sequence: CASSALAGRGEQFF. The CDR3 DNA sequence: TGTGCCAGCAGTGCCCTAGCGGGACGCGGGGAGCAGTTCTTC.